This T cell receptor (beta chain) was recorded in a study of PD-1 blockade in mismatch repair-deficient tumors. Study findings and constraints: Rapid post-treatment expansion, then contraction, generally preceding radiologic response, marked tumor-resident clones.

V lost 7 bases and J lost 8, with 20 bases in between. Germline values: CDR1 LGHNT, CDR2 FRNRAP. The CDR3 runs 14 residues. The repertoire was sequenced with immunoSEQ multiplex PCR; TCRdb's copy has only in-frame clones and lacks some. The sample lists under 25,000 clones, just under 85% seen once, with roughly a sixth in the top ten. Every patient had mismatch repair deficiency by PCR or immunohistochemistry. With regard to this clone: The antigen is not known.

This receptor was identified in an adult with mismatch repair-deficient cancer. The chain recombines TRBV12-5 with TRBJ2-5, with unresolved D. This specimen was peripheral blood, taken 2 weeks after starting pembrolizumab. CDR3 residues: CASAPFIAPETQYF. In DNA form, the CDR3 reads TGTGCTAGTGCCCCTTTCATCGCCCCAGAAACCCAGTACTTC.